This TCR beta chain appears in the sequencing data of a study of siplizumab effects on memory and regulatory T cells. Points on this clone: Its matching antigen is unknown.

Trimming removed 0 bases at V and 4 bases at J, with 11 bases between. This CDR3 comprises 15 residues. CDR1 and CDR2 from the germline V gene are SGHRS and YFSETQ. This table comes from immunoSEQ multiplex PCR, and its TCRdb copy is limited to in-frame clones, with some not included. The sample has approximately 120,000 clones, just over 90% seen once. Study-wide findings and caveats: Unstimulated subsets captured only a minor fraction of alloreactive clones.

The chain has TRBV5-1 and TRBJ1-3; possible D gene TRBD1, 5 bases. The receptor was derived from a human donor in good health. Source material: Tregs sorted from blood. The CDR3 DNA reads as TGCGCCAGCAGCTTGGCAGGGCTTGAAGGAAACACCATATATTTT. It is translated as CASSLAGLEGNTIYF.